This entry describes one T cell receptor (beta chain). Its cognate antigen is unknown. This sample was taken from a study of chemoradiotherapy in HPV16-positive cancers. Overall study: Candidate HPV-specific clones and shared TCR motifs came from two HPV16-positive patients. Overall study findings and caveats: Candidate HPV-specific clones and E7-related TCR motifs grew in tumor during treatment. For HPV16-positive patients, expanding HPV-responsive T cells associated with longer recurrence-free survival.

CDR3 size: 15 residues. V was cut by 7 bases and J by 4 bases, with 17 bases left in between. Germline CDR1 reads SGHDT; CDR2 reads YYEEEE. Assay used: immunoSEQ multiplex PCR; TCRdb lists only in-frame clones, some missing. The sample carries approximately 10,000 clones, roughly 73% recorded once. This specimen was collected from a patient who underwent chemoradiotherapy. The chain joins TRBV5-6 to TRBJ1-4; the D gene is possibly TRBD1 (6 bases). The sequence came from a human donor with HPV-associated anogenital cancer. Written as DNA, the CDR3 is TGTGCCAGCCTACAAAGGGGGTTACTTAATGAAAAACTGTTTTTT. Protein: CASLQRGLLNEKLFF. The variable domain in full, with the rest retrieved from reference TRBV5-6 and TRBJ1-4, is DAGVTQSPTHLIKTRGQQVTLRCSPKSGHDTVSWYQQALGQGPQFIFQYYEEEERQRGNFPDRFSGHQFPNYSSELNVNALLLGDSALYLCASLQRGLLNEKLFFGSGTQLSVL.